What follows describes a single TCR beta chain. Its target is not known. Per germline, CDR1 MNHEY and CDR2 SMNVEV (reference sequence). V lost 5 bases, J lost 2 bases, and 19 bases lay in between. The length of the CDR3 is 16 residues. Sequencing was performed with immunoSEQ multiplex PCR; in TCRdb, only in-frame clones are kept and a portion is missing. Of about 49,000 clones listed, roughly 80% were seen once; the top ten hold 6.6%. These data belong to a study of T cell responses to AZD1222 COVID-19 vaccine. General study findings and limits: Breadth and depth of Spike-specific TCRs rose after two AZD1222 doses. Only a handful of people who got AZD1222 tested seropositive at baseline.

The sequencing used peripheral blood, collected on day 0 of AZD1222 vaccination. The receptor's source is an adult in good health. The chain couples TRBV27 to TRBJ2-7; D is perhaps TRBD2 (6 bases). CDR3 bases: TGTGCCAGCAGTCCGGGGGACCTCCCAGCGGCCTACGAGCAGTACTTC. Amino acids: CASSPGDLPAAYEQYF.